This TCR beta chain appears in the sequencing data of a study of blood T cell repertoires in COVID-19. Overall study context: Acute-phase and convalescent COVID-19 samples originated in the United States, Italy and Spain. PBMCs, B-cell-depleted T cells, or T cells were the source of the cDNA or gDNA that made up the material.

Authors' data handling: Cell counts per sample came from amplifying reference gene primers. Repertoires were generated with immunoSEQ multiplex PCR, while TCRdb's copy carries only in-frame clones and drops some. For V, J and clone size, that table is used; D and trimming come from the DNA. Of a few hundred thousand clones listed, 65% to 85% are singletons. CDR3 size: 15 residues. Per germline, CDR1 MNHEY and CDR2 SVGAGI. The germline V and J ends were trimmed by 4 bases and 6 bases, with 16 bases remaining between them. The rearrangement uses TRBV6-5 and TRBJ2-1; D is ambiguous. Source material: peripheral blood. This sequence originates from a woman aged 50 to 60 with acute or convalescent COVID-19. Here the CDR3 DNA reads TGTGCCAGCAGTTCAGGCCCCACCAGAAGCAATGAGCAGTTCTTC. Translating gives CASSSGPTRSNEQFF.